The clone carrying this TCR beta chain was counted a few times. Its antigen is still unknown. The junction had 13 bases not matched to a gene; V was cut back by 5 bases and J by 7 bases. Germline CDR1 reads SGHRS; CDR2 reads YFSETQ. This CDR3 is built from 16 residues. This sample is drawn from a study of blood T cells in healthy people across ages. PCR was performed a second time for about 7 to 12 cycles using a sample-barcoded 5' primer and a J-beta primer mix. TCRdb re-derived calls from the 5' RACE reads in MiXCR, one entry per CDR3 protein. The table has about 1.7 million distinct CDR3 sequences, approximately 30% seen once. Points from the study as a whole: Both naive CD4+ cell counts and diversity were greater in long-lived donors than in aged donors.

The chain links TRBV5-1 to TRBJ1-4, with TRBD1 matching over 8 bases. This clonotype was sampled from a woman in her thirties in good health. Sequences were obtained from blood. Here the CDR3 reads CASSFQTGARGEKLFF. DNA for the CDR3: TGCGCCAGCAGTTTCCAGACAGGGGCGAGGGGTGAAAAACTGTTTTTT.